One and the same sample provided the 22 T cell receptor beta chains below, sequenced in a study of memory B cells and T cells in multiple sclerosis. CFSE-dim autoproliferating and CFSE-high non-proliferating T cells from unstimulated culture were sequenced separately. Replicate wells were pooled after 6 to 8 days of stimulus-free culture of some 55 million CFSE-labeled PBMCs. The data were produced by immunoSEQ multiplex PCR, yet TCRdb's version contains in-frame clones alone and is incomplete. The table records fewer than 40,000 clones, more than 75% of them present only once. For these TCRs, the target antigens are not known. Sequenced input: PBMCs from blood kept in culture. All receptors come from a human donor with multiple sclerosis.

V gene TRBV6-1 combines with J gene TRBJ1-1; the D gene is possibly TRBD1 (5 bases). Germline V CDR1 and CDR2: MNHNS, SASEGT. The CDR3 has 15 amino acids. Trimming cost V 0 bases and J 1 base, with 9 bases left between them. CDR3 in amino acids: CASSEARTPNTEAFF. The CDR3 DNA follows: TGTGCCAGCAGTGAAGCTAGGACACCGAACACTGAAGCTTTCTTT.

This clone was observed a few times. The V and J genes are TRBV18 and TRBJ1-1; 7 bases are a match to TRBD1. Germline V gene sequence: CDR1 KGHSH, CDR2 LQKENI. Germline trimming cut 5 bases from V and 0 bases from J; bases unmatched to any gene: 12. The CDR3 is 17 residues long. Written as DNA, the CDR3 is TGTGCCAGCTCATCTAACGCTGGGACAGTCATGAACACTGAAGCTTTCTTT. It encodes CASSSNAGTVMNTEAFF.

The table lists this clone with a count of one. The chain joins TRBV27 to TRBJ2-1; tentative D call: TRBD1 (5 bases). Germline CDR1 MNHEY, CDR2 SMNVEV (reference sequence). The CDR3 extends over 16 amino acids. Trimming removed 3 bases from V and 0 bases from J, with 12 bases in between. The CDR3 DNA follows: TGTGCCAGCAGTTTGCTGGGGCTCAGCTCCTACAATGAGCAGTTCTTC. Amino acid sequence: CASSLLGLSSYNEQFF.

The chain links TRBV7-9 to TRBJ2-3, with unresolved D. V was pared by 5 bases and J by 3 bases, with 12 bases between. Germline CDR1 and CDR2: SEHNR and FQNEAQ (reference sequence). CDR3 length equals 14 residues. The CDR3 here is CASSQDGRTDTQYF. DNA of the CDR3: TGTGCCAGCAGCCAGGACGGTCGGACAGATACGCAGTATTTT.

The rearrangement uses TRBV27 and TRBJ1-5, with D unclear. Germline CDR1 MNHEY, CDR2 SMNVEV (reference sequence). This CDR3 region has 16 residues. Between the trimmed V and J ends, which lost 0 bases and 0 bases, there was a span of 9 bases. CDR3 loop: CASSLSAYNSNQPQHF. The DNA for the CDR3 is TGTGCCAGCAGTTTATCGGCCTATAATAGCAATCAGCCCCAGCATTTT.

CDR3 sequence (DNA): TGTGCCAGTAGACAGGGGGCCACTGAAGCTTTCTTT. This translates into CASRQGATEAFF. The chain has TRBV19 and TRBJ1-1, with TRBD1 matching 9 bases. Germline loops: CDR1 LNHDA, CDR2 SQIVND (reference sequence). The J segment lost 4 bases and the V segment lost 6 bases, leaving 0 bases of the junction unmatched. The CDR3 is 12 residues long. The full variable domain, completed using reference TRBV19 and TRBJ1-1, is DGGITQSPKYLFRKEGQNVTLSCEQNLNHDAMYWYRQDPGQGLRLIYYSQIVNDFQKGDIAEGYSVSREKKESFPLTVTSAQKNPTAFYLCASRQGATEAFFGQGTRLTVV.

The chain carries TRBV28 and TRBJ2-1; D is perhaps TRBD1 or TRBD2 (7 bases each). The CDR3 loop spans 15 amino acids. The V end was cut by 6 bases, the J end by 5 bases, with 17 bases between. Germline lookup yields CDR1 MDHEN and CDR2 SYDVKM. The CDR3 loop is CASRPGGGPHNEQFF. The CDR3 DNA reads as TGTGCCAGCAGACCAGGGGGAGGGCCCCACAATGAGCAGTTCTTC.

This chain links TRBV6-5 with TRBJ1-5, with 7 nucleotides matching TRBD1. With 4 bases clipped from V and 1 base from J, the junction kept 1 base outside the gene matches. The CDR3 consists of 14 residues. Germline CDR1 is MNHEY and CDR2 is SVGAGI. The CDR3 DNA reads TGTGCCAGCAGTTCAGGGGGAAGCAATCAGCCCCAGCATTTT. Residues: CASSSGGSNQPQHF.

CDR3 in DNA: TGCGCCAGCAGCTTGGTTGGGACTAGTACTCTCTACGAGCAGTACTTC. This translates into CASSLVGTSTLYEQYF. This chain joins TRBV5-1 and TRBJ2-7, with TRBD2 matching over 8 bases. V was clipped by 0 bases and J by 3 bases; unmatched bases: 8. This CDR3 is 16 amino acids long. Germline V CDR1 and CDR2: SGHRS, YFSETQ.

In this sample, this clone turned up once. The junction and the germline gene differ at one end; a read error may be behind it. The J gene is TRBJ2-1, the V gene TRBV7-6; 11 positions match TRBD2. Per the germline V gene, CDR1 is SGHVS and CDR2 is FNYEAQ. The CDR3 spans 13 residues. CDR3 nucleotides: TGTGCCAGCAGCGCCCTAGCGGGGGGACTTTTCGTCTTC. Translation: CASSALAGGLFVF. Combining the CDR3 with reference TRBV7-6 and TRBJ2-1 gives the whole variable domain GAGVSQSPRYKVTKRGQDVALRCDPISGHVSLYWYRQALGQGPEFLTYFNYEAQQDKSGLPNDRFSAERPEGSISTLTIQRTEQRDSAMYRCASSALAGGLFVFGPGTRLTVL.

The chain has TRBV2 and TRBJ1-1; TRBD1 is a possible D gene (6 bases). CDR1 SNHLY and CDR2 FYNNEI come from the germline V gene. The CDR3 consists of 15 residues. Trimming pared 6 bases from V and 3 bases from J, leaving 17 bases between. CDR3 loop: CASRPPGQGYTEAFF. The DNA of the CDR3 is TGTGCCAGCAGGCCTCCGGGACAAGGCTACACTGAAGCTTTCTTT. Full variable domain (rest looked up from reference TRBV2 and TRBJ1-1): EPEVTQTPSHQVTQMGQEVILRCVPISNHLYFYWYRQILGQKVEFLVSFYNNEISEKSEIFDDQFSVERPDGSNFTLKIRSTKLEDSAMYFCASRPPGQGYTEAFFGQGTRLTVV.

The V and J genes are TRBV27 and TRBJ2-7; D gene uncertain. The germline V gene has CDR1 MNHEY and CDR2 SMNVEV (reference sequence). The CDR3 loop spans 14 amino acids. The ends were cut back, 3 bases at V and 5 bases at J, with 14 bases in the middle. As DNA, the CDR3 is TGTGCCAGCAGTTTGCAGTTAAACTACGACGAGCAGTACTTC. It codes for CASSLQLNYDEQYF.

The chain is built from TRBV6-6 and TRBJ2-7, with 8 bases identical to TRBD1. Germline V gene sequence: CDR1 MNHNY, CDR2 SVGAGI (reference sequence). V dropped 0 bases and J dropped 2; count of bases not matched to a gene: 6. The CDR3 length is 16 residues. The CDR3 nucleotides are TGTGCCAGCAGTTACTCGGTATCAGGGGGCGCCTACGAGCAGTACTTC. Translating gives CASSYSVSGGAYEQYF.

CDR3 sequence reads: CASRERVGNQPQHF. The CDR3 coding sequence is TGTGCCAGCAGGGAAAGGGTTGGCAATCAGCCCCAGCATTTT. The gene calls are TRBV6-1 and TRBJ1-5; no clear D gene. Trimming shortened V by 6 bases and J by 2 bases, and 11 bases separated the two germline ends. CDR3 length equals 14 residues. Germline-derived CDR1 and CDR2 are MNHNS and SASEGT.

This sequence joins TRBV28 and TRBJ2-7, with D possibly being TRBD2 (5 bases). V gave up 3 bases and J gave up 0 bases, with 9 bases separating them. The germline gives CDR1 MDHEN, CDR2 SYDVKM. The CDR3 consists of 14 residues. CDR3 amino acids: CASSFSGDSYEQYF. CDR3 in DNA: TGTGCCAGCAGTTTTTCCGGGGACTCCTACGAGCAGTACTTC.

This clone came up once. The chain employs TRBV5-4 and TRBJ1-2; D is unclear. V was shortened by 4 bases and J by 8 bases, with 27 bases between the two germline ends. The CDR3 consists of 17 residues. From germline, CDR1 is SGHNT and CDR2 YYREEE (reference sequence). CDR3 amino acids: CASSPRPGGPPSGGYTF. CDR3 coding DNA: TGTGCCAGCAGCCCAAGGCCAGGAGGCCCCCCGTCTGGCGGCTACACCTTC.

V usage is TRBV6-4 and J usage is TRBJ2-2; D is unclear. There are 13 residues in the CDR3. Germline-derived CDR1 and CDR2 are MRHNA and SNTAGT. V gave up 0 bases and J gave up 4 bases, with 3 bases separating them. The CDR3 is CASSDSSTGELFF. The CDR3 DNA sequence: TGTGCCAGCAGTGACTCTAGCACCGGGGAGCTGTTTTTT.

The chain uses TRBV10-1 and TRBJ2-7; D is perhaps TRBD1 (5 bases). This CDR3 is built from 15 residues. Looked up from germline, CDR1 is WNHNN and CDR2 is SYGVQD (reference sequence). Trimming removed 4 bases at V and 4 bases at J, with 17 bases between. CDR3 DNA sequence: TGCGCCAGCAGTGCTGGACATACACCTATTTACGAGCAGTACTTC. Translated, it gives CASSAGHTPIYEQYF.

The J gene is TRBJ1-5, the V gene TRBV19; 8 bases are shared with TRBD1. The ends lost 5 bases at V and 5 bases at J; junction bases unmatched: 5. Germline lookup yields CDR1 LNHDA and CDR2 SQIVND (reference sequence). The CDR3 sequence is 14 residues long. CDR3 amino acids: CASSPQGGYQPQHF. The CDR3 coding sequence is TGTGCCAGTAGTCCACAGGGGGGATATCAGCCCCAGCATTTT.

This clone was picked up one time. This chain joins TRBV19 and TRBJ1-2, with a tentative D call TRBD1 (5 bases). The V gene's germline CDR1 is LNHDA and CDR2 SQIVND (reference sequence). The V and J ends lost 5 bases and 5 bases respectively, with 18 bases between them. The CDR3 runs 15 residues. CDR3 DNA sequence: TGTGCCAGTAGTCGGGGCCGGACGGGGGTATATGGCTACACCTTC. Its protein product is CASSRGRTGVYGYTF.

Concerning this clone itself: The sample contains more than one DNA sequence encoding this CDR3. V usage is TRBV28 and J usage is TRBJ2-7; D might be TRBD2 (5 bases). CDR1 is MDHEN and CDR2 is SYDVKM in the germline V gene. The CDR3 runs 14 residues. V dropped 3 bases and J dropped 0 bases, with 9 bases sitting between them. The CDR3, as DNA: TGTGCCAGCAGTTTCAGTGGGAGCTCCTACGAGCAGTACTTC. This codes for CASSFSGSSYEQYF.

The chain joins TRBV7-3 to TRBJ1-1; D is perhaps TRBD1 (6 bases). Germline V gene sequence: CDR1 SGHTA, CDR2 FQGTGA. The length of the CDR3 is 15 residues. V was clipped by 4 bases and J by 4 bases, with 16 bases between them. CDR3 bases: TGTGCCAGCAGCTCGGGGGCACGGGAGGGCACTGAAGCTTTCTTT. Its translation is CASSSGAREGTEAFF.